Below are 23 T cell receptor beta chains sequenced from a single sample in a study of blood T cell repertoires in COVID-19. The repertoire was sequenced with immunoSEQ multiplex PCR; TCRdb's copy has only in-frame clones and lacks some. The sample has about 76,000 clones; about 90% are singletons. Specimen: peripheral blood. The source is a woman in her forties or fifties in a cohort sampled during active COVID-19.

The rearrangement links TRBV4-2 to TRBJ2-4; 9 bases map to TRBD2. Germline trimming cut 5 bases from V and 0 bases from J; bases unmatched to any gene: 8. The CDR3 has 17 residues. Germline V CDR1 and CDR2: LGHNA, YNFKEQ. CDR3 DNA: TGTGCCAGCAGCTCATCGACTAGCGGCTTAGCCAAAAACATTCAGTACTTC. Protein sequence: CASSSSTSGLAKNIQYF.

V usage is TRBV6-2 or TRBV6-3 and J usage is TRBJ1-1, with 7 bases identical to TRBD1. Germline V CDR1 and CDR2: MNHEY, SVGEGT. The CDR3 length is 13 residues. After removal of 2 bases from V and 7 bases from J, the junction contained 4 bases not matched to a gene. CDR3 loop: CASSYRDSVEAFF. CDR3 DNA: TGTGCCAGCAGTTACAGGGACAGCGTTGAAGCTTTCTTT.

The chain uses TRBV5-1 and TRBJ2-6; possibly TRBD2 for D (6 bases). The V end was cut by 4 bases, the J end by 2 bases, with 13 bases between. Germline assignment: CDR1 SGHRS and CDR2 YFSETQ. The CDR3 sequence is 16 residues long. The CDR3 DNA reads TGCGCCAGCAGCCCGGCGGGGCTGGCTGGGGCCAACGTCCTGACTTTC. It codes for CASSPAGLAGANVLTF.

The chain joins TRBV7-3 to TRBJ2-4, with TRBD1 matching over 10 bases. After removal of 4 bases from V and 6 bases from J, the junction contained 9 bases not matched to a gene. The CDR3 sequence is 16 residues long. Germline V gene lookup returns CDR1 SGHTA and CDR2 FQGTGA. CDR3 nucleotides: TGTGCCAGCAGCTCATCAGGGACAGGGGTATCAAACATTCAGTACTTC. Protein sequence: CASSSSGTGVSNIQYF.

The CDR3 sequence is CASSFNPNYGYTF. The CDR3 bases are TGTGCCAGCAGTTTTAATCCCAACTATGGCTACACCTTC. This rearrangement joins TRBV28 to TRBJ1-2; D ambiguous. V lost 3 bases and J 2 bases, leaving 7 bases between the germline ends. Germline loops: CDR1 MDHEN, CDR2 SYDVKM. CDR3 length: 13 amino acids.

The rearrangement joins TRBV10-3 to TRBJ1-1; 10 nucleotides match TRBD1. CDR1 ENHRY and CDR2 SYGVKD come from the germline V gene. Unmatched junction bases numbered 5, after V lost 0 bases and J lost 4 bases. There are 16 residues in the CDR3. CDR3 coding DNA: TGTGCCATCAGTGAGTCAAGGACAGGGGGGTCCACTGAAGCTTTCTTT. Its protein product is CAISESRTGGSTEAFF.

This clone has just one count. The chain joins TRBV18 to TRBJ2-6, with a weak D call TRBD1 (6 bases). CDR3 length equals 17 residues. Germline loops: CDR1 KGHSH, CDR2 LQKENI. Trimming took off 6 bases at V and 5 bases at J, with 20 bases between the two ends. The CDR3 spells CASSPRRTDPWANVLTF. As DNA, the CDR3 is TGTGCCAGCTCCCCCCGAAGGACAGACCCTTGGGCCAACGTCCTGACTTTC. Supplemented by reference TRBV18 and TRBJ2-6, the full variable domain reads NAGVMQNPRHLVRRRGQEARLRCSPMKGHSHVYWYRQLPEEGLKFMVYLQKENIIDESGMPKERFSAEFPKEGPSILRIQQVVRGDSAAYFCASSPRRTDPWANVLTFGAGSRLTVL.

The chain uses TRBV10-1 and TRBJ1-1; TRBD1 is a possible D gene (5 bases). V lost 0 bases, J lost 1 base, and 9 bases lay in between. Germline CDR1 reads WNHNN; CDR2 reads SYGVQD (reference sequence). This CDR3 comprises 15 residues. CDR3 sequence: CASSESGAANTEAFF. Written as DNA, the CDR3 is TGCGCCAGCAGTGAGTCTGGGGCGGCGAACACTGAAGCTTTCTTT.

The chain is built from TRBV30 and TRBJ2-1, with TRBD2 identical over 8 bases. The length of the CDR3 is 17 residues. The germline gives CDR1 GTSNPN, CDR2 SVGIG (reference sequence). Trimming cost V 3 bases and J 6 bases; bases outside gene matches: 16. The CDR3 region has the DNA TGTGCCTGGAGCTCTCCCTTAAGAGCGGGAGTGAGCAATGAGCAGTTCTTC. This encodes CAWSSPLRAGVSNEQFF.

The chain joins TRBV7-9 to TRBJ2-3; a weak D match, TRBD1 (6 bases). This CDR3 region has 16 residues. The V gene lost 2 bases and the J gene lost 4 bases, with 16 bases spanning the gap. In germline, CDR1 is SEHNR, CDR2 FQNEAQ (reference sequence). The CDR3, as DNA: TGTGCCAGCAGCTTATCTGGGCATGAGGGGGCAGATACGCAGTATTTT. Translated, it gives CASSLSGHEGADTQYF.

The gene calls are TRBV7-8 and TRBJ2-1; D possibly corresponds to TRBD2 (6 bases). The CDR3 spans 14 residues. Trimming took 5 bases from V and 6 from J, leaving 14 bases between them. CDR1 is SGHVS and CDR2 is FQNEAQ in the germline V gene. The CDR3 nucleotides are TGTGCCAGCAGCCAGCCCACTAGCTCCAATGAGCAGTTCTTC. Protein product: CASSQPTSSNEQFF.

This chain links TRBV18 with TRBJ2-5; D is perhaps TRBD2 (5 bases). Between the trimmed V and J ends, which lost 4 bases and 2 bases, there was a span of 8 bases. The CDR3 covers 13 residues. CDR1 is KGHSH and CDR2 is LQKENI in the germline V gene. The chain's CDR3 is CASSLGEQETQYF. In DNA, the CDR3 is TGTGCCAGCTCACTGGGAGAGCAAGAGACCCAGTACTTC.

V and J are TRBV18 and TRBJ2-7; TRBD1 aligns across 8 bases. The CDR3 loop spans 14 amino acids. V trimming: 2 bases; J trimming: 7 bases; junction bases outside the gene matches: 7. Germline CDR1 is KGHSH and CDR2 is LQKENI. CDR3 nucleotides: TGTGCCAGCTCACCAAGGCAGGGGGCGTCGGAGCAGTACTTC. This gives the protein CASSPRQGASEQYF.

This rearrangement joins TRBV7-9 to TRBJ2-5, with a possible D match to TRBD2 (5 bases). In germline, CDR1 is SEHNR, CDR2 FQNEAQ (reference sequence). Trimming left V 7 bases short and J 5 bases short, with 14 bases between. The CDR3 spans 13 residues. CDR3 DNA sequence: TGTGCCAGCACCCCCCGGGGTGGCGAGACCCAGTACTTC. It specifies CASTPRGGETQYF.

The chain has TRBV5-4 and TRBJ2-1; 7 bases map to TRBD1. This CDR3 contains 15 residues. The V gene end was trimmed by 0 bases and the J gene end by 10 bases; junction bases not matched to a gene: 10. CDR1 SGHNT and CDR2 YYREEE come from the germline V gene (reference sequence). The CDR3 here is CASSLGQGLTREQFF. CDR3 coding DNA: TGTGCCAGCAGCTTGGGACAGGGCCTTACAAGGGAGCAGTTCTTC.

The V call is TRBV12-5, the J call TRBJ1-3; weak D call: TRBD1 (6 bases). The germline V and J ends were trimmed by 1 base and 7 bases, with 8 bases remaining between them. The CDR3 is made up of 13 amino acids. Germline CDR1 LGHNT, CDR2 FRNRAP. CDR3 DNA sequence: TGTGCTAGTGGTTTGGACAGGGCTAACACCATATATTTT. This translates into CASGLDRANTIYF.

CDR3 amino acids: CASSPGTGDKEQFF. CDR3 in DNA: TGTGCCAGCAGCCCCGGGACGGGAGATAAGGAGCAGTTCTTC. This sequence joins TRBV5-4 and TRBJ2-1, with a possible D match to TRBD2 (6 bases). Germline V gene lookup returns CDR1 SGHNT and CDR2 YYREEE (reference sequence). The CDR3 sequence is 14 residues long. Trimming pared 4 bases from V and 10 bases from J, leaving 18 bases between.

The chain recombines TRBV18 with TRBJ1-3, with D uncertain. The CDR3 covers 15 residues. Trimming removed 2 bases from V and 1 base from J, with 9 bases in between. CDR1 and CDR2 (germline): KGHSH, LQKENI. CDR3: CASSPVPGSGNTIYF. The CDR3 DNA reads TGTGCCAGCTCACCAGTACCGGGTTCTGGAAACACCATATATTTT.

J is TRBJ2-7 and V is TRBV18, with a weak D call TRBD1 (5 bases). V lost 4 bases to trimming and J lost 7 bases, with 20 bases between them. CDR3 length: 15 residues. Germline-derived CDR1 and CDR2 are KGHSH and LQKENI. The CDR3: CASSLNEDTTGEQYF. The CDR3 DNA is TGTGCCAGCTCACTTAACGAGGACACCACCGGGGAGCAGTACTTC. Combining the CDR3 with reference TRBV18 and TRBJ2-7 gives the whole variable domain NAGVMQNPRHLVRRRGQEARLRCSPMKGHSHVYWYRQLPEEGLKFMVYLQKENIIDESGMPKERFSAEFPKEGPSILRIQQVVRGDSAAYFCASSLNEDTTGEQYFGPGTRLTVT.

This rearrangement joins TRBV5-1 to TRBJ2-3; 9 nucleotides line up with TRBD1. This CDR3 region has 16 residues. Germline CDR1 is SGHRS and CDR2 is YFSETQ. V was clipped by 0 bases and J by 3 bases; unmatched bases: 5. The CDR3 DNA sequence: TGCGCCAGCAGCTTGGGGCGGGACAGGGCAACAGATACGCAGTATTTT. It is translated as CASSLGRDRATDTQYF.

V is TRBV9 and J is TRBJ2-2; possible D gene TRBD2, 6 bases. This CDR3 has 15 residues. The germline gives CDR1 SGDLS, CDR2 YYNGEE. Trimming shortened V by 4 bases and J by 5 bases, and 15 bases separated the two germline ends. CDR3 DNA sequence: TGTGCCAGCAGCCCCTCCCGCGGGAAGACCGGGGAGCTGTTTTTT. This sequence encodes CASSPSRGKTGELFF.

On this clone: Other DNA sequences in this sample translate to the same CDR3. The rearrangement uses TRBV19 and TRBJ2-5, with 9 bases fitting TRBD1. The length of the CDR3 is 14 residues. The germline gives CDR1 LNHDA, CDR2 SQIVND (reference sequence). The V and J ends lost 1 base and 3 bases, in that order; junction bases with no gene match: 0. CDR3 residues: CASSIGQGEETQYF. The CDR3 DNA reads TGTGCCAGTAGTATAGGACAGGGGGAAGAGACCCAGTACTTC.

The V call is TRBV6-4, the J call TRBJ2-1; 7 bases align to TRBD2. Germline values: CDR1 MRHNA, CDR2 SNTAGT. J gave up 8 bases and V 5 bases, and 12 bases lay outside the gene matches. The CDR3 has 15 residues. CDR3 bases: TGTGCCAGCAGTCCGTCTAGCGGAACGAGCGATGAGCAGTTCTTC. Translating it yields CASSPSSGTSDEQFF.